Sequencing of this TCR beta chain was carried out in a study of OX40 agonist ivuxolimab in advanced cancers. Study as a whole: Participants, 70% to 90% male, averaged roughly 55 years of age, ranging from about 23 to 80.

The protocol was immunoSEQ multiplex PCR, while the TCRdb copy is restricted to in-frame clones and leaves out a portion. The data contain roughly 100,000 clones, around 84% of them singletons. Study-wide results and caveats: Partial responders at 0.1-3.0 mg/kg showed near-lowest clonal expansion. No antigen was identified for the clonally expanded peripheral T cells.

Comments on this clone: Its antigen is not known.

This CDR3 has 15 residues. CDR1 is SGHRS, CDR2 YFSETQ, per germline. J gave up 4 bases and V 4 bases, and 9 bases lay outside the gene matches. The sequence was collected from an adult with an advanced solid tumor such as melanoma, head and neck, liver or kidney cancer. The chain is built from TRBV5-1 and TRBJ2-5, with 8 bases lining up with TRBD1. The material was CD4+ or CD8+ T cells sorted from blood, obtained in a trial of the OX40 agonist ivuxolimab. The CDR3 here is CASSVDRVVRETQYF. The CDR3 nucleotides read TGCGCCAGCAGCGTGGACAGGGTGGTGCGAGAGACCCAGTACTTC.